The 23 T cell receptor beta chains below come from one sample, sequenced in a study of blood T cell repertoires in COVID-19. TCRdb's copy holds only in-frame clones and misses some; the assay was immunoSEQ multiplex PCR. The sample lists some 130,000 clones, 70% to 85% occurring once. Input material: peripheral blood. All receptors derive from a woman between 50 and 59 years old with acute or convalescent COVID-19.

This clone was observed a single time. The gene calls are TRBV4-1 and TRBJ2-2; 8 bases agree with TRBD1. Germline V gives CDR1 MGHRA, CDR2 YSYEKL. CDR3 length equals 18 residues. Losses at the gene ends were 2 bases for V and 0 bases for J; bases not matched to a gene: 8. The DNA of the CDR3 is TGCGCCAGCAGCCAAAACCCGGACAGGGCAGCGAACACCGGGGAGCTGTTTTTT. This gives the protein CASSQNPDRAANTGELFF.

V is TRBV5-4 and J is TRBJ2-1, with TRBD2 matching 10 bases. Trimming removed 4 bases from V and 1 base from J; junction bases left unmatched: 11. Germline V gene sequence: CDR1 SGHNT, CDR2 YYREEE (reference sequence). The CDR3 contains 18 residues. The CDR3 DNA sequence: TGTGCCAGCAGCCGCCCTAGCGGGGGAGGCGGATCCTACAATGAGCAGTTCTTC. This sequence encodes CASSRPSGGGGSYNEQFF.

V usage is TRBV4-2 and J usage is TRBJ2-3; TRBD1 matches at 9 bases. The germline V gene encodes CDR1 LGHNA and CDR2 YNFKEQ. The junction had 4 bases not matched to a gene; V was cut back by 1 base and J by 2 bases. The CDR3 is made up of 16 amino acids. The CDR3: CASSQGGQGSTDTQYF. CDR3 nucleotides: TGTGCCAGCAGCCAAGGGGGACAGGGATCCACAGATACGCAGTATTTT.

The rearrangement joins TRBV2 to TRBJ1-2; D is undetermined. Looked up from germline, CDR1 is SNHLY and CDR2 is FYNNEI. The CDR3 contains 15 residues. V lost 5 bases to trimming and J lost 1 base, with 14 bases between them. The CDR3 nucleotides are TGTGCCAGCAGTCAAAACAACCCCAGTAACTATGGCTACACCTTC. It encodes CASSQNNPSNYGYTF.

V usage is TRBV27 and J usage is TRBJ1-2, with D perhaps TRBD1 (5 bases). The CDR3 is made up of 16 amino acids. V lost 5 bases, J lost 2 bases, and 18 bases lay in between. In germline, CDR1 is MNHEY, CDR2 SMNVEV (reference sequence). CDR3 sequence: CASSPRVMSFNYGYTF. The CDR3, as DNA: TGTGCCAGCAGTCCCAGGGTAATGAGTTTCAACTATGGCTACACCTTC.

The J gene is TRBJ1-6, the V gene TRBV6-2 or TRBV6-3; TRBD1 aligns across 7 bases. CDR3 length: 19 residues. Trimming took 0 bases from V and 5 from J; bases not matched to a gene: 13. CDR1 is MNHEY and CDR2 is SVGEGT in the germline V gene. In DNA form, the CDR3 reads TGTGCCAGCAGTTACTCGAAGGTCAGACAGGGTCGCAATAATTCACCCCTCCACTTT. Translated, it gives CASSYSKVRQGRNNSPLHF.

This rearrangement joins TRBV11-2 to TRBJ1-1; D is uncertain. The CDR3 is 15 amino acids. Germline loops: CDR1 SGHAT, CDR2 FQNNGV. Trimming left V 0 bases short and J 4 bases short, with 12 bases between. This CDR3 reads CASSLDRVGSTEAFF. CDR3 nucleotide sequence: TGTGCCAGCAGCTTAGATCGGGTAGGTAGCACTGAAGCTTTCTTT.

The CDR3 loop reads CASSLRTGLNSGNTIYF. The CDR3 DNA follows: TGTGCCAGCAGCTTAAGGACAGGGCTTAACTCTGGAAACACCATATATTTT. This sequence joins TRBV5-6 and TRBJ1-3; 8 positions match TRBD1. Germline assignment: CDR1 SGHDT and CDR2 YYEEEE. V was clipped by 2 bases and J by 0 bases; unmatched bases: 7. This CDR3 is built from 17 residues.

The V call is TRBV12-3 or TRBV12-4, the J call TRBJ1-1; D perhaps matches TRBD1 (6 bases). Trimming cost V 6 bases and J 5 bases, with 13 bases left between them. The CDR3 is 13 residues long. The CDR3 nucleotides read TGTGCCAGCAGCCACTCAACAGGGACTGAAGCTTTCTTT. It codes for CASSHSTGTEAFF.

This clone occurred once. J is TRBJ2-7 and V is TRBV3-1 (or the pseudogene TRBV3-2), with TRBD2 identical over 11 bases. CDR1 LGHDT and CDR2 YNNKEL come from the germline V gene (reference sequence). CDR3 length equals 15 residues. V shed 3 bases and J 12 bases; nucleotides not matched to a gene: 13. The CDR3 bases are TGTGCCAGCAGCCAGCTAGCGGGGGGCGAAGCGAGTCGGTACTTC. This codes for CASSQLAGGEASRYF.

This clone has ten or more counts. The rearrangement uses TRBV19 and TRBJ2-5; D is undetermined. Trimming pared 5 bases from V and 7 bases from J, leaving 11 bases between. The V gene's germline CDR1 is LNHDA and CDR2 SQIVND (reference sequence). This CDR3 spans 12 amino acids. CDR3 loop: CASSLQLGTQYF. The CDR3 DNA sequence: TGTGCCAGTAGTCTTCAGCTAGGGACCCAGTACTTC. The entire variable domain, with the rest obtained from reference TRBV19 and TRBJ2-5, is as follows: DGGITQSPKYLFRKEGQNVTLSCEQNLNHDAMYWYRQDPGQGLRLIYYSQIVNDFQKGDIAEGYSVSREKKESFPLTVTSAQKNPTAFYLCASSLQLGTQYFGPGTRLLVL.

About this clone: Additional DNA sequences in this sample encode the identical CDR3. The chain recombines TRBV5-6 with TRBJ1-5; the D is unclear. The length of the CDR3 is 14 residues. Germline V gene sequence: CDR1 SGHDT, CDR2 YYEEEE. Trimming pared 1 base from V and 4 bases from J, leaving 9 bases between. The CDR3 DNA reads TGTGCCAGCAGCTTGTGGGCAACAAATCAGCCCCAGCATTTT. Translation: CASSLWATNQPQHF.

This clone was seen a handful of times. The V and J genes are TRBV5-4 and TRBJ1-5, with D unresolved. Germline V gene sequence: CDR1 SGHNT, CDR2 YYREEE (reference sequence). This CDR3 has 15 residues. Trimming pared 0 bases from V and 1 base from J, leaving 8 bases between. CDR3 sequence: CASSLGGGSNQPQHF. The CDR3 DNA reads TGTGCCAGCAGCTTGGGGGGAGGCAGCAATCAGCCCCAGCATTTT.

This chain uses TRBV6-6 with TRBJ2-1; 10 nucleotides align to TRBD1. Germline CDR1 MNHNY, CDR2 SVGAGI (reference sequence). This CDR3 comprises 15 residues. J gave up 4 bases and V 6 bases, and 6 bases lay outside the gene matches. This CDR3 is CASRLGQGGYNEQFF. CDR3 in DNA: TGTGCCAGCAGGTTAGGACAGGGGGGGTACAATGAGCAGTTCTTC.

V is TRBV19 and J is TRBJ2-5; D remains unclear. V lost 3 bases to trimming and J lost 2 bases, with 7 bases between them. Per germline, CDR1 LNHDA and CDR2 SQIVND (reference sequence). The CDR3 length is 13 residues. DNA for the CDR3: TGTGCCAGTAGTATTAGCCAGCAAGAGACCCAGTACTTC. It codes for CASSISQQETQYF. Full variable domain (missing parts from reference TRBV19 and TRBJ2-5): DGGITQSPKYLFRKEGQNVTLSCEQNLNHDAMYWYRQDPGQGLRLIYYSQIVNDFQKGDIAEGYSVSREKKESFPLTVTSAQKNPTAFYLCASSISQQETQYFGPGTRLLVL.

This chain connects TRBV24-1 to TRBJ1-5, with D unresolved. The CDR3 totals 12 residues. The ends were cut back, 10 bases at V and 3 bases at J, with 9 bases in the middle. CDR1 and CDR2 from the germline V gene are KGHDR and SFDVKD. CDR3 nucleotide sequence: TGTGCCACTGGACTGTACAATCAGCCCCAGCATTTT. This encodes CATGLYNQPQHF.

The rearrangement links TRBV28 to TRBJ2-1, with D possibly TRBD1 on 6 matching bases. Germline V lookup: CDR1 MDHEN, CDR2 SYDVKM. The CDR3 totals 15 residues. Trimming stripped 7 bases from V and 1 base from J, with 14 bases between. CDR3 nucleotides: TGTGCCAGCACTCACCCACAGGGTTCCTACAATGAGCAGTTCTTC. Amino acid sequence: CASTHPQGSYNEQFF.

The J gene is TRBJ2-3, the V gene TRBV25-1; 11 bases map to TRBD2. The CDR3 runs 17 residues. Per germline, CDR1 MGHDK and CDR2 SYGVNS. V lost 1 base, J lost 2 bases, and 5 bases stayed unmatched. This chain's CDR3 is CASSESSGGPNTDTQYF. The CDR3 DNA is TGTGCCAGCAGTGAATCTAGCGGGGGGCCGAACACAGATACGCAGTATTTT. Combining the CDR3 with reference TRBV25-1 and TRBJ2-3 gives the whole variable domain EADIYQTPRYLVIGTGKKITLECSQTMGHDKMYWYQQDPGMELHLIHYSYGVNSTEKGDLSSESTVSRIRTEHFPLTLESARPSHTSQYLCASSESSGGPNTDTQYFGPGTRLTVL.

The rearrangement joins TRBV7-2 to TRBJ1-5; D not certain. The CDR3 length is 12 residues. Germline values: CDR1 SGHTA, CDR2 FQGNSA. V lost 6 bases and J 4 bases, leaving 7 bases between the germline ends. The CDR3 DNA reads TGTGCCAGCAGTCCGTATAATCAGCCCCAGCATTTT. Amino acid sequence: CASSPYNQPQHF.

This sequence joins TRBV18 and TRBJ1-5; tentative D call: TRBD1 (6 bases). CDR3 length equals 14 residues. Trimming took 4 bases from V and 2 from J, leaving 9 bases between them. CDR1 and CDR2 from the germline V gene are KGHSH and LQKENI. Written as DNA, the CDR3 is TGTGCCAGCTCACAAGGGGGTGGCAATCAGCCCCAGCATTTT. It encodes CASSQGGGNQPQHF.

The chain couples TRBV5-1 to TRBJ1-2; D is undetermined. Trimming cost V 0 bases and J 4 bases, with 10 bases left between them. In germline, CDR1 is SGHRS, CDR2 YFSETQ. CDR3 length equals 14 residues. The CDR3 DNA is TGCGCCAGCAGCTTGGGGGGAGACGCCTATGGCTACACCTTC. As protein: CASSLGGDAYGYTF.

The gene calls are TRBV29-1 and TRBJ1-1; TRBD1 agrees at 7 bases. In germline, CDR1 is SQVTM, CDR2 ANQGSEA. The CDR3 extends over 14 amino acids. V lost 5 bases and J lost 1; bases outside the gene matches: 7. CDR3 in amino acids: CSVRQGLSNTEAFF. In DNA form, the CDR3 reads TGCAGCGTTCGACAGGGTCTCTCGAACACTGAAGCTTTCTTT.

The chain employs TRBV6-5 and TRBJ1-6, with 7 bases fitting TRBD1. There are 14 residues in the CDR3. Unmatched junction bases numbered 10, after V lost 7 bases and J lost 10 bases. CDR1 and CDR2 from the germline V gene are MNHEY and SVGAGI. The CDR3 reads CASIHRDRQSPLHF. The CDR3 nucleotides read TGTGCCAGCATCCACCGGGACAGACAATCACCCCTCCACTTT.